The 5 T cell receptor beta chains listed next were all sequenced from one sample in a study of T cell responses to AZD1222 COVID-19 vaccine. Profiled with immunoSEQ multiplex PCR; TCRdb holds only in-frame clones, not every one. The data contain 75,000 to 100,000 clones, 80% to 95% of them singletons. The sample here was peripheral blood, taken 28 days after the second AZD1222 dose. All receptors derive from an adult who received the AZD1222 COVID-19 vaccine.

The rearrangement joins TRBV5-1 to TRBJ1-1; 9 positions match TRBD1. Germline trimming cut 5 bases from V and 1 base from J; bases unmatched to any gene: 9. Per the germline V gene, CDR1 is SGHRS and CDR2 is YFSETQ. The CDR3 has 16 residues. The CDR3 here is CASRHDPGQGNTEAFF. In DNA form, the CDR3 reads TGCGCCAGCAGGCACGACCCGGGACAGGGGAACACTGAAGCTTTCTTT.

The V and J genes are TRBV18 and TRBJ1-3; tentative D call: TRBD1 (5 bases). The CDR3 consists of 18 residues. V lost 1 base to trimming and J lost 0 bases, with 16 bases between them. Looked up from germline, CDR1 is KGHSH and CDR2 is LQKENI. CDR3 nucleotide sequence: TGTGCCAGCTCACCACGGCGGACCCAGGGATACTCTGGAAACACCATATATTTT. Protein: CASSPRRTQGYSGNTIYF.

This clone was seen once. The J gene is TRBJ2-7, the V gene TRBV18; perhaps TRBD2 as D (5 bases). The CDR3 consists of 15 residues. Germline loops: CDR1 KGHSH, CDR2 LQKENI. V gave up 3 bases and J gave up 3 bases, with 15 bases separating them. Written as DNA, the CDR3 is TGTGCCAGCTCACCCCCCCCCGGGATTCTCTACGAGCAGTACTTC. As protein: CASSPPPGILYEQYF. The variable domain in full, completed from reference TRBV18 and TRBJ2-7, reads NAGVMQNPRHLVRRRGQEARLRCSPMKGHSHVYWYRQLPEEGLKFMVYLQKENIIDESGMPKERFSAEFPKEGPSILRIQQVVRGDSAAYFCASSPPPGILYEQYFGPGTRLTVT.

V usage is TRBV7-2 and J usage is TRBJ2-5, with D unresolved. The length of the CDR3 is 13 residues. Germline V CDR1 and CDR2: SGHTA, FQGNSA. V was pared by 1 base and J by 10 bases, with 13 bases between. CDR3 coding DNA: TGTGCCAGCAGCTTAGGGACCCCCAGTCTCCAGTACTTC. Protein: CASSLGTPSLQYF.

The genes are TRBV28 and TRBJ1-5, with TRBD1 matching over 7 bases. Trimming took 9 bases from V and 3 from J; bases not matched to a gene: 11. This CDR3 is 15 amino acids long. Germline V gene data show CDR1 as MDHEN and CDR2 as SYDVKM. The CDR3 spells CASLPGQSYNQPQHF. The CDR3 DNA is TGTGCCAGTCTCCCGGGACAGAGCTACAATCAGCCCCAGCATTTT. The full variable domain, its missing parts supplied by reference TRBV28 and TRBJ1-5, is DVKVTQSSRYLVKRTGEKVFLECVQDMDHENMFWYRQDPGLGLRLIYFSYDVKMKEKGDIPEGYSVSREKKERFSLILESASTNQTSMYLCASLPGQSYNQPQHFGDGTRLSIL.